Presented here are 20 T cell receptor beta chains from one specimen sequenced in a study of blood T cells in healthy people across ages. Primers used in a second PCR of roughly 6 to 12 cycles were a sample-barcoded 5' primer and a J-beta primer mix. TCRdb ran MiXCR on the 5' RACE reads and lists one entry per CDR3 protein. Of about a million distinct CDR3 sequences in the sample, around two fifths were seen once. Sequencing was done on a sample of blood. All receptors come from a young man in good health.

The rearrangement links TRBV6-1 to TRBJ2-1; D uncertain. Trimming took off 4 bases at V and 0 bases at J, with 7 bases between the two ends. There are 14 residues in the CDR3. Germline CDR1 is MNHNS and CDR2 is SASEGT. The CDR3, as DNA: TGTGCCAGCAGTGGTTATAGCTCCTACAATGAGCAGTTCTTC. This gives the protein CASSGYSSYNEQFF.

The chain links TRBV7-2 to TRBJ1-5, with D possibly being TRBD1 (5 bases). The CDR3 covers 14 residues. Trimming stripped 1 base from V and 3 bases from J, with 7 bases between. Germline CDR1 SGHTA, CDR2 FQGNSA. CDR3 amino acids: CASSLGTNNQPQHF. The CDR3, as DNA: TGTGCCAGCAGCTTAGGGACAAACAATCAGCCCCAGCATTTT.

The chain uses TRBV15 and TRBJ1-1; 10 nucleotides agree with TRBD1. The CDR3 extends over 18 amino acids. Trimming removed 2 bases from V and 0 bases from J; junction bases left unmatched: 9. Germline values: CDR1 LNHNV, CDR2 YYDKDF (reference sequence). CDR3 residues: CATSRSLGQGIMNTEAFF. The CDR3 DNA reads as TGTGCCACCAGCAGATCTTTGGGACAGGGGATTATGAACACTGAAGCTTTCTTT.

The sample holds a few counts of this clonotype. The genes are TRBV5-1 and TRBJ2-5; 8 bases line up with TRBD1. The V segment lost 4 bases and the J segment 4 bases; nucleotides outside the gene matches: 6. From germline, CDR1 is SGHRS and CDR2 YFSETQ. This CDR3 has 14 amino acids. The CDR3 region is CASSQGQGSETQYF. The CDR3 DNA reads as TGCGCCAGCAGCCAAGGACAGGGTTCAGAGACCCAGTACTTC.

The chain employs TRBV4-3 and TRBJ1-1, with TRBD1 as a possible D gene (6 bases). V lost 0 bases and J lost 5, with 13 bases in between. Per germline, CDR1 LGHNA and CDR2 YSLEER. CDR3 length: 15 residues. The CDR3 loop is CASSQDLRGATEAFF. The CDR3 coding sequence is TGCGCCAGCAGCCAAGATCTGAGGGGGGCAACTGAAGCTTTCTTT.

A word on this clonotype: A much larger clone lies a single base off, so this may be a read error. The chain combines TRBV7-2 with TRBJ2-3; perhaps TRBD1 as D (6 bases). CDR3 size: 16 residues. The germline gives CDR1 SGHTA, CDR2 FQGNSA. The CDR3, as DNA: TGTTCCAGCAGCTTAGGCCTAAACAGGGACACAGATACGCAGTATTTT. Protein: CSSSLGLNRDTDTQYF.

This clonotype was counted only a few times. The chain uses TRBV6-2 or TRBV6-3 and TRBJ1-2; TRBD1 matches 7 bases. The CDR3 is 13 residues long. The trim removed 5 bases at V and 7 bases at J, leaving 7 bases unmatched. Looked up from germline, CDR1 is MNHEY and CDR2 is SVGEGT. DNA of the CDR3: TGTGCCAGCAGTCAAGGGGGCGCGAGTGGCTACACCTTC. Amino acids: CASSQGGASGYTF.

The chain uses TRBV6-1 and TRBJ1-4, with TRBD1 identical over 8 bases. CDR1 is MNHNS and CDR2 is SASEGT in the germline V gene. J gave up 6 bases and V 5 bases, and 8 bases lay outside the gene matches. The CDR3 is 15 residues long. CDR3 nucleotides: TGTGCCAGCAGTTCCGCCACAGGGGGTGATGAAAAACTGTTTTTT. As protein: CASSSATGGDEKLFF.

This clonotype occurred a few times. This rearrangement joins TRBV6-2 or TRBV6-3 to TRBJ2-1; TRBD1 aligns across 9 bases. CDR1 is MNHEY and CDR2 is SVGEGT in the germline V gene. Losses at the gene ends were 9 bases for V and 8 bases for J; bases not matched to a gene: 11. The CDR3 contains 14 residues. The CDR3 here is CASRLRGTGYEQFF. The CDR3 region has the DNA TGTGCCAGTCGGCTCCGCGGGACAGGGTATGAGCAGTTCTTC.

This clonotype has just a few counts. One end of the junction is discordant with germline, which a read error may explain. The rearrangement links TRBV20-1 to TRBJ1-2; a possible D gene is TRBD1 (5 bases). Germline V gene lookup returns CDR1 DFQATT and CDR2 SNEGSKA (reference sequence). CDR3 length equals 12 residues. CDR3 in DNA: TGCAGTGCTGGGGACCGAAACTATGGCTTCACCTTC. Translating it yields CSAGDRNYGFTF.

The sample holds a few counts of this clonotype. A read error may produce the germline difference seen at one junction end. The genes are TRBV3-1 and TRBJ2-1; D uncertain. The CDR3 runs 15 residues. The germline V gene encodes CDR1 LGHDT and CDR2 YNNKEL (reference sequence). The CDR3 sequence is CASTQGRQYYNEQFF. DNA for the CDR3: TGTGCCAGCACCCAAGGTCGGCAGTACTACAATGAGCAGTTCTTC.

The V gene is TRBV7-9, the J gene TRBJ2-7, with 9 bases lining up with TRBD2. CDR3 length: 15 amino acids. Germline CDR1 and CDR2: SEHNR and FQNEAQ (reference sequence). V lost 4 bases, J lost 3 bases, and 7 bases stayed unmatched. Here the CDR3 reads CASSSPVAGDYEQYF. The CDR3 nucleotides are TGTGCCAGCAGCTCCCCTGTAGCGGGGGACTACGAGCAGTACTTC.

The chain couples TRBV19 to TRBJ1-5; D not resolved. The V end was cut by 4 bases, the J end by 2 bases, with 9 bases between. The CDR3 is 14 amino acids. Germline loops: CDR1 LNHDA, CDR2 SQIVND (reference sequence). CDR3 DNA sequence: TGTGCCAGTAGTAACAGCTATGGCAATCAGCCCCAGCATTTT. Amino acid sequence: CASSNSYGNQPQHF.

The CDR3 DNA is TGTGCCATCAGTGATGTAGGGTTCGGCAATTCACCCCTCCACTTT. This sequence encodes CAISDVGFGNSPLHF. This chain links TRBV10-3 with TRBJ1-6; D gene ambiguous. CDR1 and CDR2 (germline): ENHRY, SYGVKD. Trimming cost V 3 bases and J 7 bases, with 13 bases left between them. The length of the CDR3 is 15 residues.

The chain joins TRBV20-1 to TRBJ2-7; 7 bases align to TRBD2. CDR1 is DFQATT, CDR2 SNEGSKA, per germline (reference sequence). This CDR3 region has 13 residues. J gave up 0 bases and V 6 bases, and 5 bases lay outside the gene matches. The CDR3 DNA is TGCAGTGCCCAGCGGGGTCTCTCCTACGAGCAGTACTTC. The encoded protein is CSAQRGLSYEQYF.

The V call is TRBV10-3, the J call TRBJ1-1; no firm D call. CDR1 is ENHRY and CDR2 is SYGVKD in the germline V gene. The CDR3 has 14 residues. V lost 0 bases and J lost 1, with 6 bases in between. The CDR3 spells CAISESKGNTEAFF. The CDR3 nucleotides are TGTGCCATCAGTGAGTCGAAGGGGAACACTGAAGCTTTCTTT.

The gene calls are TRBV9 and TRBJ2-3; D not resolved. Germline-derived CDR1 and CDR2 are SGDLS and YYNGEE. Between the trimmed V and J ends, which lost 0 bases and 2 bases, there was a span of 10 bases. The CDR3 loop spans 15 amino acids. The CDR3 loop is CASSVDGKYTDTQYF. The CDR3, as DNA: TGTGCCAGCAGCGTAGATGGAAAATACACAGATACGCAGTATTTT.

The V call is TRBV6-2 or TRBV6-3, the J call TRBJ1-2; 9 bases align to TRBD1. V trimming: 2 bases; J trimming: 2 bases; junction bases outside the gene matches: 3. This CDR3 has 15 residues. From germline, CDR1 is MNHEY and CDR2 SVGEGT. CDR3 nucleotide sequence: TGTGCCAGCAGTTACGGGACAGGGACCAACTATGGCTACACCTTC. Amino acid sequence: CASSYGTGTNYGYTF.

The rearrangement links TRBV18 to TRBJ1-5; no reliable D call. V was shortened by 3 bases and J by 4 bases, with 7 bases between the two germline ends. CDR3 size: 13 residues. The germline CDR1 and CDR2 sequences are KGHSH and LQKENI. CDR3 DNA: TGTGCCAGCTCACCTGCAGAGAATCAGCCCCAGCATTTT. Protein: CASSPAENQPQHF.

The V call is TRBV10-3, the J call TRBJ1-5; tentatively, D is TRBD1 (6 bases). This CDR3 is 13 amino acids long. Trimming left V 6 bases short and J 4 bases short, with 10 bases between. Germline loops: CDR1 ENHRY, CDR2 SYGVKD. For the CDR3, the DNA is TGTGCCATCAGCTCCCAGGGGAATCAGCCCCAGCATTTT. Translation gives CAISSQGNQPQHF.